This T cell receptor (beta chain) came from a study of CD8+ T cells in alopecia areata. Notes on the study in general: Normal skin's resident alphabeta T cells are sequenced alongside lesional scalp T cells.

Specified treatment: oral pan-JAK inhibitor, 5-10 mg twice daily. Reverse transcribed after extraction, RNA yielded cDNA as the sequencing template. Libraries were prepared by immunoSEQ multiplex PCR; TCRdb keeps only in-frame clonotypes and omits some of them. In the table there are 140,000 to 150,000 clones, 50% to 65% of which are singletons. The CDR3 is made up of 10 amino acids. Trimming took off 5 bases at V and 10 bases at J, with 9 bases between the two ends. The V gene's germline CDR1 is SQVTM and CDR2 ANQGSEA. A remark on this clone: Its antigen is unidentified.

This chain connects TRBV29-1 to TRBJ2-1; D gene ambiguous. The sample consisted of CD8+ T cells sorted from blood, taken at week 4, from a patient treated with tofacitinib. This TCR was sampled from a human donor with alopecia areata. CDR3 protein: CSVRSYEQFF. The CDR3, as DNA: TGCAGCGTTCGGAGTTACGAGCAGTTCTTC.